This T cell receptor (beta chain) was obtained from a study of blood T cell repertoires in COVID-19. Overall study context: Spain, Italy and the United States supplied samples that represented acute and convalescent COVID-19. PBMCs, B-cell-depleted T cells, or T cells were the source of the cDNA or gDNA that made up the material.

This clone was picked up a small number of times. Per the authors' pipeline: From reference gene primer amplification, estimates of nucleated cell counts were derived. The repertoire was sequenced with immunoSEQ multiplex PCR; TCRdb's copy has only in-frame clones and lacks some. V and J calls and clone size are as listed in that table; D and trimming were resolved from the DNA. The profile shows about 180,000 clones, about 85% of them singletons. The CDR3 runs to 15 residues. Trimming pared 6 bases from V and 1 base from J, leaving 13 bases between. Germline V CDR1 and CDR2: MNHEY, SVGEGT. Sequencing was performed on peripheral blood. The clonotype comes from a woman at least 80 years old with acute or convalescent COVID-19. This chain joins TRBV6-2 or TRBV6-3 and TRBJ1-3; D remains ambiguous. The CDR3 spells CASSRVVTSGNTIYF. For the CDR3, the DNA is TGTGCCAGCAGCCGCGTGGTAACTTCTGGAAACACCATATATTTT.